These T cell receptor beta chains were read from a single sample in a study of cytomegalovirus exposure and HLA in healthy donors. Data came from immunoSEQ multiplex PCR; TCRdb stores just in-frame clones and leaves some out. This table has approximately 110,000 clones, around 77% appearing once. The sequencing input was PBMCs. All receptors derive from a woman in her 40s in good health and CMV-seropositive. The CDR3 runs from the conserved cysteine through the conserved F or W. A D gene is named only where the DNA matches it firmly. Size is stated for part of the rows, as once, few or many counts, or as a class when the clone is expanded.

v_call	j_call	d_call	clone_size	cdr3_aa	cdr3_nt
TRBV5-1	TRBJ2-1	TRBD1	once	CASSLFFLDRGSYNEQFF	TGCGCCAGCAGCTTGTTCTTTCTGGACAGGGGTTCCTACAATGAGCAGTTCTTC
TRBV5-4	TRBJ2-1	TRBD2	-	CASSAGLAADEQFF	TGTGCCAGCAGCGCGGGACTAGCGGCGGATGAGCAGTTCTTC
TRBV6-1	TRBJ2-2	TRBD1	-	CASSEGTGGNTGELFF	TGTGCCAGCAGTGAAGGGACAGGGGGCAACACCGGGGAGCTGTTTTTT
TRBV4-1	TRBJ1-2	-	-	CASSHPILGHDYGYTF	TGCGCCAGCAGCCATCCGATATTGGGACATGATTATGGCTACACCTTC
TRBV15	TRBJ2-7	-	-	CATSRPPRDRNYSYEQYF	TGTGCCACCAGCAGACCACCCAGAGACAGAAACTACTCCTACGAGCAGTACTTC
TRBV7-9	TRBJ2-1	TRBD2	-	CSSSPVGGRANNEQFF	TGTTCCAGCAGCCCTGTGGGCGGGAGGGCAAACAATGAGCAGTTCTTC
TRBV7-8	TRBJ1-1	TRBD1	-	CASSLAMLSQGGTEAFF	TGTGCCAGCAGCTTAGCTATGCTTTCACAGGGGGGAACTGAAGCTTTCTTT
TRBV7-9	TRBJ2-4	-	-	CASSLYGTSLAKNIQYF	TGTGCCAGCAGCTTATACGGGACAAGTCTAGCCAAAAACATTCAGTACTTC
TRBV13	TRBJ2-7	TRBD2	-	CASSLGGDAYEQYF	TGTGCCAGCAGCCTGGGAGGGGACGCCTACGAGCAGTACTTC
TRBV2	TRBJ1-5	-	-	CASSFSLTGSEPQHF	TGTGCCAGCAGTTTCTCTTTGACAGGCAGTGAGCCCCAGCATTTT
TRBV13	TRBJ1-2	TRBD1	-	CASSLGRPGTANYGYTF	TGTGCCAGCAGCTTAGGCCGGCCAGGGACAGCTAACTATGGCTACACCTTC
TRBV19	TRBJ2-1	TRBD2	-	CASSIGSGIAEQFF	TGTGCCAGTAGTATAGGTAGCGGGATAGCTGAGCAGTTCTTC
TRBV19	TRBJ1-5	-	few	CASSDDEQGFNQPQHF	TGTGCCAGTAGTGATGACGAGCAGGGGTTCAATCAGCCCCAGCATTTT
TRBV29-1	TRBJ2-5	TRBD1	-	CSAGPGQGGETQYF	TGCAGCGCCGGGCCGGGACAGGGAGGAGAGACCCAGTACTTC
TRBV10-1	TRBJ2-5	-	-	CASSGGDGRQETQYF	TGCGCCAGCAGTGGGGGAGACGGGCGCCAAGAGACCCAGTACTTC
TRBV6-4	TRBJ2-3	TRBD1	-	CASSDSPGGGTGLTDTQYF	TGTGCCAGCAGTGACTCCCCAGGGGGGGGGACAGGGCTCACAGATACGCAGTATTTT
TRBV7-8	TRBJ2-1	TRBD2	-	CASSSRGAGGYNEQFF	TGTGCCAGCAGCTCCCGAGGGGCGGGGGGGTACAATGAGCAGTTCTTC
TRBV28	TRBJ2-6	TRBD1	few	CASSSPGTAGANVLTF	TGTGCCAGCAGTTCCCCCGGGACAGCTGGGGCCAACGTCCTGACTTTC
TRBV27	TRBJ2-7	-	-	CASSLDGSGSEQYF	TGTGCCAGCAGTTTAGACGGGAGCGGGTCCGAGCAGTACTTC
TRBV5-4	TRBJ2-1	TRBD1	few	CASSMAGTGVDEQFF	TGTGCCAGCAGCATGGCCGGGACAGGGGTTGATGAGCAGTTCTTC
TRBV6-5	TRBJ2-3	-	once	CASSYFEGDTQYF	TGTGCCAGCAGTTACTTCGAGGGCGATACGCAGTATTTT
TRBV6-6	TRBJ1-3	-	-	CASRGSGAPSGNTIYF	TGTGCCAGCAGGGGGTCAGGGGCTCCCTCTGGAAACACCATATATTTT
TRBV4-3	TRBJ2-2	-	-	CASSRIQADTGELFF	TGCGCCAGCAGCCGAATACAGGCGGACACCGGGGAGCTGTTTTTT
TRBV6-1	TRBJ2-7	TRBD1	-	CASSEVRQTGEGHEQYF	TGTGCCAGCAGTGAAGTAAGACAGACAGGGGAAGGCCACGAGCAGTACTTC
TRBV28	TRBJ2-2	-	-	CASTIGGGELFF	TGTGCCAGCACAATCGGCGGAGGGGAGCTGTTTTTT
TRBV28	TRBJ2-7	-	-	CASTSPQTYEQYF	TGTGCCAGCACCTCTCCCCAAACCTACGAGCAGTACTTC
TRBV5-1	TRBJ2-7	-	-	CASSFTGSSEQYF	TGCGCCAGCAGCTTCACAGGGTCGAGCGAGCAGTACTTC
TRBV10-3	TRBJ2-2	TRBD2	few	CAIRPGGTGELFF	TGTGCCATCAGACCGGGAGGTACCGGGGAGCTGTTTTTT
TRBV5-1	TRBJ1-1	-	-	CASSLAFGTEAFF	TGCGCCAGCAGCTTGGCTTTTGGGACAGAAGCTTTCTTT
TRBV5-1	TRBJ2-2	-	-	CASGSQNTGELFF	TGCGCCAGCGGCTCCCAGAACACCGGGGAGCTGTTTTTT
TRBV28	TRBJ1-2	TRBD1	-	CASSTRQGPLGYGYTF	TGTGCCAGCAGTACCCGACAGGGACCGTTGGGCTATGGCTACACCTTC
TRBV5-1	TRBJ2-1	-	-	CASSLRTDYNEQFF	TGCGCCAGCAGCTTAAGGACAGACTACAATGAGCAGTTCTTC
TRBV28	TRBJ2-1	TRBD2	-	CASSLRASGRYGEQFF	TGTGCCAGCAGTTTAAGGGCTAGCGGGAGATATGGTGAGCAGTTCTTC
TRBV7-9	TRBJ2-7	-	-	CASSPKGGSYEQYF	TGTGCCAGCAGCCCAAAGGGGGGGTCCTACGAGCAGTACTTC
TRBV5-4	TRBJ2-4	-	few	CASSLDLIGNIQYF	TGTGCCAGCAGCTTGGATCTCATCGGGAACATTCAGTACTTC
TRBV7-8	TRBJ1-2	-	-	CASSLERQARIRGYTF	TGTGCCAGCAGCTTAGAGAGACAGGCTAGGATTAGGGGCTACACCTTC
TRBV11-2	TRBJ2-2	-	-	CASSLYGGLARTGELFF	TGTGCCAGCAGCTTATACGGGGGGCTAGCGAGAACCGGGGAGCTGTTTTTT
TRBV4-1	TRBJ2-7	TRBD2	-	CASSQTSAYEQYF	TGCGCCAGCAGCCAAACTAGCGCCTACGAGCAGTACTTC
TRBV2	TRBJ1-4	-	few	CASNLAYATNEKLFF	TGTGCCAGCAACCTCGCGTACGCAACTAATGAAAAACTGTTTTTT
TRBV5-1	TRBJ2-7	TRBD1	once	CASSFGRGTYEQYF	TGCGCCAGCAGCTTTGGCAGGGGGACCTACGAGCAGTACTTC
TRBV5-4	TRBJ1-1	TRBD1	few	CASSIGQGANTEAFF	TGTGCCAGCAGCATCGGACAGGGGGCAAACACTGAAGCTTTCTTT
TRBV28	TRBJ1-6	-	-	CASSSTPGGVGSPLHF	TGTGCCAGCAGTTCTACCCCTGGAGGGGTCGGTTCACCCCTCCACTTT
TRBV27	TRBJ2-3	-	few	CASSLSPLTEEGTDTQYF	TGTGCCAGCAGTTTATCCCCTTTGACGGAGGAGGGCACAGATACGCAGTATTTT
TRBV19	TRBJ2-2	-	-	CASTNPNTGELFF	TGTGCCAGTACCAATCCGAACACCGGGGAGCTGTTTTTT